This TCR beta chain was identified in a study of cytomegalovirus exposure and HLA in healthy donors. Study-level background: In terms of ancestry, the Caucasian-associated cluster contained 80% to 90% of the approximately 400 genotyped donors.

This CDR3 spans 15 amino acids. Trimming left V 4 bases short and J 3 bases short, with 14 bases between. CDR1 and CDR2 (germline): SGDLS, YYNGEE. Use of 60 Vbeta and 13 Jbeta primers characterized the PCR. Profiled with immunoSEQ multiplex PCR; TCRdb holds only in-frame clones, not every one. Of approximately 69,000 clones detected, about 74% appear once; the ten largest clones hold 22%. Notes on the study in general: An analysis was carried out later, and it reportedly showed fewer N-insertions in an Asian-associated ancestry cluster than the approximately 700-donor mean. CMV serostatus stood as the only immune exposure information on hand.

Samples came from healthy bone marrow donors. As to this clone: Its target is unknown.

This TCR was recovered from a woman in her 30s in good health and CMV-seropositive. J is TRBJ1-3 and V is TRBV9; possibly TRBD1 for D (5 bases). Sequencing was performed on PBMCs. Here the CDR3 DNA reads TGTGCCAGCAGCAGCAGGGTTTCTTATGGAAACACCATATATTTT. This gives the protein CASSSRVSYGNTIYF.